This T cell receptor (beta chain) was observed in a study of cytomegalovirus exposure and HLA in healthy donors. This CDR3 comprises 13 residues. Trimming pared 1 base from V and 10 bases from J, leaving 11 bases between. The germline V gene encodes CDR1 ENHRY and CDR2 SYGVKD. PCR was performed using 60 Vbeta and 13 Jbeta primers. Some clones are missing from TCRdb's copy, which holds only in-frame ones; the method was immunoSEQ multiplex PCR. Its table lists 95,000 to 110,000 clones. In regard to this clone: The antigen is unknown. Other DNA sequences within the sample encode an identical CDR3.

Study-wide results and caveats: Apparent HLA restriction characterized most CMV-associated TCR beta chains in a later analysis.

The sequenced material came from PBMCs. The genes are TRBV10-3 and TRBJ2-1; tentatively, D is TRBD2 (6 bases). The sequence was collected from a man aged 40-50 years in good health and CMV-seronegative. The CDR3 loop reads CAISEYGGREQFF. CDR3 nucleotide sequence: TGTGCCATCAGTGAGTACGGGGGACGAGAGCAGTTCTTC.